The T cell receptor beta chain described here comes from a study of control samples from healthy donors and cancer patients. Using immunoSEQ multiplex PCR, the repertoire was profiled, and TCRdb retains in-frame clones only, with some absent. The data contain about 180,000 clones, about 92% of them singletons. CDR3 length: 14 residues. Germline CDR1 reads SGHKS; CDR2 reads YYEKEE (reference sequence). The ends were cut back, 1 base at V and 6 bases at J, with 12 bases in the middle. This chain joins TRBV5-5 and TRBJ2-3; D ambiguous. Sequenced sample: blood. This receptor was identified in a man younger than 40 in good health. CDR3 protein: CASSLYMDGDTQYF. DNA of the CDR3: TGTGCCAGCAGCTTGTATATGGACGGCGATACGCAGTATTTT.